This T cell receptor beta chain emerged from a study of type 1 and type 2 diabetes patients. Study as a whole: The cohort mixed type 1 diabetes, type 2 diabetes and nondiabetic donors.

The PCR template was genomic DNA. Multiplex PCR with 30 forward and 13 reverse primers amplified the TCR beta CDR3. MiXCR was run by TCRdb on the multiplex PCR reads, yielding one entry per CDR3 protein. Of about 290,000 distinct CDR3 sequences in the sample, roughly 50% were seen once. The CDR3 covers 15 residues. Trimming left V 0 bases short and J 6 bases short, with 15 bases between. Germline V CDR1 and CDR2: SGDLS, YYNGEE. This rearrangement joins TRBV9 to TRBJ1-1; weak D call: TRBD1 (6 bases). Sequenced sample: peripheral blood mononuclear cells (PBMCs). The TCR originated in a young man with type 2 diabetes. CDR3 DNA: TGTGCCAGCAGCGTAGCTCCGGGGGAGGGGGCTGAAGCTTTCTTT. This sequence encodes CASSVAPGEGAEAFF.